Each of the 2 T cell receptor beta chains below was sequenced from the same sample in a study of CD8+ T cells in alopecia areata. Treatment reported: oral pan-JAK inhibitor, 5-10 mg twice daily. Investigators isolated RNA and reverse transcribed it into cDNA to act as the sequencing template. Sequencing used immunoSEQ multiplex PCR; TCRdb keeps in-frame clones, though not all of them. The data show about 180,000 clones, about 47% seen once. Sequencing was performed on CD8+ T cells sorted from blood, taken around week 52, from a patient treated with tofacitinib. The receptors here all came from a human donor with alopecia areata.

This chain connects TRBV5-6 to TRBJ1-5; D perhaps matches TRBD1 (5 bases). Trimming removed 3 bases at V and 7 bases at J, with 11 bases between. CDR1 and CDR2 (germline): SGHDT, YYEEEE. The CDR3 contains 13 residues. CDR3 region: CASSWQGGQPQHF. The CDR3 DNA is TGTGCCAGCAGCTGGCAGGGAGGACAGCCCCAGCATTTT.

This chain joins TRBV30 and TRBJ1-3; 8 bases agree with TRBD1. The CDR3 has 15 amino acids. Losses at the gene ends were 2 bases for V and 2 bases for J; bases not matched to a gene: 5. Germline values: CDR1 GTSNPN, CDR2 SVGIG (reference sequence). CDR3 sequence (DNA): TGTGCCTGGAGTCTTCGGGGACAGGCTGGAAACACCATATATTTT. This codes for CAWSLRGQAGNTIYF. Variable domain in full (rest from reference TRBV30 and TRBJ1-3): SQTIHQWPATLVQPVGSPLSLECTVEGTSNPNLYWYRQAAGRGLQLLFYSVGIGQISSEVPQNLSASRPQDRQFILSSKKLLLSDSGFYLCAWSLRGQAGNTIYFGEGSWLTVV.